The 7 T cell receptor beta chains listed next were all sequenced from one sample in a study of cytomegalovirus exposure and HLA in healthy donors. The primer mix had 60 Vbeta and 13 Jbeta primers. Some clones are missing from TCRdb's copy, which holds only in-frame ones; the method was immunoSEQ multiplex PCR. The table shows about 200,000 clones, with around 78% occurring only once. Input material: PBMCs. The origin of the receptors is a man aged 30-40 years in good health and CMV-seronegative.

This chain connects TRBV5-5 to TRBJ1-5; TRBD1 is a possible D gene (5 bases). The CDR3 is 14 amino acids. CDR1 and CDR2 from the germline V gene are SGHKS and YYEKEE (reference sequence). Between the trimmed V and J ends, which lost 0 bases and 9 bases, there was a span of 13 bases. CDR3 region: CASSLGQGLPPQHF. In DNA, the CDR3 is TGTGCCAGCAGCTTGGGGCAGGGCCTTCCGCCCCAGCATTTT.

As to this clone: Germline and junction disagree at one end, which may indicate a read error. The genes are TRBV28 and TRBJ2-7, with 11 bases identical to TRBD2. Germline CDR1 is MDHEN and CDR2 is SYDVKM. CDR3 length: 14 amino acids. The CDR3 is CASTLLAGAYEQYF. DNA of the CDR3: TGTGCCAGCACTTTACTAGCGGGAGCCTACGAGCAGTACTTC.

The gene calls are TRBV19 and TRBJ1-6; the match to TRBD1 covers 9 bases. CDR1 and CDR2 from the germline V gene are LNHDA and SQIVND (reference sequence). Losses at the gene ends were 10 bases for V and 7 bases for J; bases not matched to a gene: 8. The CDR3 has 14 residues. The CDR3 nucleotides read TGTGCCACCCCAAGGGGGACAGGGAATTCACCCCTCCACTTT. Translating gives CATPRGTGNSPLHF.

The chain carries TRBV5-4 and TRBJ2-5, with D possibly matching TRBD2 (7 bases). With 4 bases removed from V and 7 bases from J, the gap between germline ends came to 23 bases. The germline gives CDR1 SGHNT, CDR2 YYREEE (reference sequence). The CDR3 runs to 16 residues. The CDR3 is CASSRPGGRPPRTQYF. The CDR3 DNA follows: TGTGCCAGCAGCCGGCCCGGGGGGCGCCCGCCAAGGACCCAGTACTTC.

The chain carries TRBV27 and TRBJ2-3; TRBD1 aligns across 8 bases. Germline values: CDR1 MNHEY, CDR2 SMNVEV (reference sequence). Trimming cost V 6 bases and J 7 bases; bases outside gene matches: 12. The CDR3 covers 15 residues. CDR3 protein: CASRTGQETKNTQYF. The CDR3 coding sequence is TGTGCCAGCAGGACGGGACAGGAAACGAAAAATACGCAGTATTTT.

This clone appeared a few times. V and J are TRBV5-6 and TRBJ2-7, with 9 bases that match TRBD1. With 4 bases clipped from V and 2 bases from J, the junction kept 7 bases outside the gene matches. The CDR3 loop spans 15 amino acids. The germline CDR1 and CDR2 sequences are SGHDT and YYEEEE. The CDR3 nucleotides are TGTGCCAGCAGCCAGGGGACAGGGTTGCCCTACGAGCAGTACTTC. Its protein product is CASSQGTGLPYEQYF.

This clone was seen only once. The gene calls are TRBV5-4 and TRBJ2-5; 8 bases fit TRBD1. The CDR3 consists of 14 residues. V shed 4 bases and J 0 bases; nucleotides not matched to a gene: 2. CDR1 and CDR2 (germline): SGHNT, YYREEE (reference sequence). The CDR3 reads CASSLDRDQETQYF. In DNA form, the CDR3 reads TGTGCCAGCAGCCTGGACAGGGACCAAGAGACCCAGTACTTC.